This T cell receptor beta chain was identified in a study of T cell changes during pregnancy in multiple sclerosis. Data came from immunoSEQ multiplex PCR; TCRdb stores just in-frame clones and leaves some out. The table lists about 59,000 clones, about 90% of them singletons. Germline loops: CDR1 SGHAT, CDR2 FQNNGV. The CDR3 loop spans 12 amino acids. Deletions cut 4 bases from V and 2 bases from J, with 4 bases between. The input for sequencing was peripheral blood, taken in the third trimester of pregnancy. The V call is TRBV11-2, the J call TRBJ2-3; D ambiguous. The receptor was derived from a female donor in good health, enrolled as a control in a pregnancy study. CDR3 sequence reads: CASSSFTDTQYF. The CDR3 DNA follows: TGTGCCAGCAGCTCCTTCACAGATACGCAGTATTTT.